This TCR beta chain was sequenced in a study of cytomegalovirus exposure and HLA in healthy donors. Method: immunoSEQ multiplex PCR; TCRdb's copy keeps in-frame clones and lacks some. The sample has about 130,000 clones, around nine tenths seen once; the top ten hold about 3.5%. V lost 0 bases, J lost 6 bases, and 14 bases lay in between. The CDR3 consists of 15 residues. Germline V gene lookup returns CDR1 MNHNY and CDR2 SVGAGI (reference sequence). This sequence was found in a young man in good health and CMV-seronegative. What was sequenced was PBMCs. The V gene is TRBV6-6, the J gene TRBJ1-2; no definite D call. The CDR3 loop reads CASSYSPEETHGYTF. In nucleotides, the CDR3 is TGTGCCAGCAGTTACTCCCCAGAGGAGACGCATGGCTACACCTTC.